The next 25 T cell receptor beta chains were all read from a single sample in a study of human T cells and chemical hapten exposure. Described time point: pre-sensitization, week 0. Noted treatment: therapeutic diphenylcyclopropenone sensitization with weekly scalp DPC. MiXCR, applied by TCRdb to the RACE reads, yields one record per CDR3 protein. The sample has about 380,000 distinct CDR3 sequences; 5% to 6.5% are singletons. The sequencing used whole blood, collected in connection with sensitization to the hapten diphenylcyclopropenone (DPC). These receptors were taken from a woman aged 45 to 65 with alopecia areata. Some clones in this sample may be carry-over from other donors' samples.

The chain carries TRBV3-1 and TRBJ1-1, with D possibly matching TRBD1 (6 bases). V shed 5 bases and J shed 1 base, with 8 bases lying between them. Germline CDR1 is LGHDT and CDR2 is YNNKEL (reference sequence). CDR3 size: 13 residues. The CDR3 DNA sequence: TGTGCCAGCAGCAAGGACAGGAACACTGAAGCTTTCTTT. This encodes CASSKDRNTEAFF.

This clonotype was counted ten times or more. The CDR3 DNA sequence: TGTGCCACCAGCAGAGATAGCCCCACAGTGATCAATGGAAACACCATATATTTT. Its protein is CATSRDSPTVINGNTIYF. The chain joins TRBV15 to TRBJ1-3; D uncertain. V was trimmed by 0 bases and J by 3 bases, leaving 18 bases between them. The CDR3 has 18 residues. Germline assignment: CDR1 LNHNV and CDR2 YYDKDF (reference sequence).

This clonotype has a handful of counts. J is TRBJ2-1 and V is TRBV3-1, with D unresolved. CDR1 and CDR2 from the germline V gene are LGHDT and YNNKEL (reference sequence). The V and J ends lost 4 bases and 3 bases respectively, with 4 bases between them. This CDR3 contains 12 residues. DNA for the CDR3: TGTGCCAGCAGCCCTCACTACAATGAGCAGTTCTTC. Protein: CASSPHYNEQFF.

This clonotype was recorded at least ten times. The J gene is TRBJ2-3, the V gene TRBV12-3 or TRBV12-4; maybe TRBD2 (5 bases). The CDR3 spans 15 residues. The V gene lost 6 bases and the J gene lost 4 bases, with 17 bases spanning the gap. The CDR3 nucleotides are TGTGCCAGCAGATTCCGACTAAACCCCCCAGATACGCAGTATTTT. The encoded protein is CASRFRLNPPDTQYF.

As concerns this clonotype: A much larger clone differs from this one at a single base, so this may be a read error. The DNA of the CDR3 is TGTGCCAGCAGTTACGCGACAGGGAACACTGAAGCTTTCTTT. Residues: CASSYATGNTEAFF. The chain has TRBV6-2 or TRBV6-3 and TRBJ1-1; tentative D call: TRBD1 (6 bases). This CDR3 is 14 amino acids long. Germline CDR1 reads MNHEY; CDR2 reads SVGEGT. The ends were cut back, 2 bases at V and 1 base at J, with 8 bases in the middle.

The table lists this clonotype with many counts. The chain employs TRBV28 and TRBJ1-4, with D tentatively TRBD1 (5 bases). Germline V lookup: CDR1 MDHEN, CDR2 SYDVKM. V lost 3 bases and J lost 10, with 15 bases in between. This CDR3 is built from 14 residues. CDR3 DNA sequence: TGTGCCAGCAGTTTGGGCTGGGGTAGGGGAAAACTGTTTTTT. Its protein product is CASSLGWGRGKLFF. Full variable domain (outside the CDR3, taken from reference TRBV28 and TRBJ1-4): DVKVTQSSRYLVKRTGEKVFLECVQDMDHENMFWYRQDPGLGLRLIYFSYDVKMKEKGDIPEGYSVSREKKERFSLILESASTNQTSMYLCASSLGWGRGKLFFGSGTQLSVL.

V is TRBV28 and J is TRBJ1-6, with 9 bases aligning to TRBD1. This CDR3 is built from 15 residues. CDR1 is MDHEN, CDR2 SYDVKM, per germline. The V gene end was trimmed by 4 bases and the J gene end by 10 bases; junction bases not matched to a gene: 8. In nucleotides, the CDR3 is TGTGCCAGCAGTTCGGGACAGGGCGGAGAATCACCCCTCCACTTT. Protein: CASSSGQGGESPLHF. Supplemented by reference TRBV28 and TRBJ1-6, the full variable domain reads DVKVTQSSRYLVKRTGEKVFLECVQDMDHENMFWYRQDPGLGLRLIYFSYDVKMKEKGDIPEGYSVSREKKERFSLILESASTNQTSMYLCASSSGQGGESPLHFGNGTRLTVT.

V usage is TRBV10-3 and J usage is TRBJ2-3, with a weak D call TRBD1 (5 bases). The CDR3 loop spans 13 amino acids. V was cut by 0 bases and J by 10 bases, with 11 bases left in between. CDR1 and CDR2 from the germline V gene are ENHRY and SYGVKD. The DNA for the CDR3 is TGTGCCATCAGTGAGTCTAGGGGTTTTTCGCAGTATTTT. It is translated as CAISESRGFSQYF.

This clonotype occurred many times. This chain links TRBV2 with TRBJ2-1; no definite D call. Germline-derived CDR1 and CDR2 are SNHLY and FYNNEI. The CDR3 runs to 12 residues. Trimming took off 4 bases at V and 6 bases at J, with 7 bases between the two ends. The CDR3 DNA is TGTGCCAGCAGTGTGGGCCCCAATGAGCAGTTCTTC. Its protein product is CASSVGPNEQFF.

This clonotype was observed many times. The CDR3 reads CASSYRGGSKDTQYF. In nucleotides, the CDR3 is TGTGCCAGCAGTTACCGGGGGGGATCAAAGGATACGCAGTATTTT. The chain carries TRBV6-5 and TRBJ2-3; TRBD2 aligns across 8 bases. Germline-derived CDR1 and CDR2 are MNHEY and SVGAGI. Trimming cost V 2 bases and J 6 bases; bases outside gene matches: 7. The CDR3 runs to 15 residues.

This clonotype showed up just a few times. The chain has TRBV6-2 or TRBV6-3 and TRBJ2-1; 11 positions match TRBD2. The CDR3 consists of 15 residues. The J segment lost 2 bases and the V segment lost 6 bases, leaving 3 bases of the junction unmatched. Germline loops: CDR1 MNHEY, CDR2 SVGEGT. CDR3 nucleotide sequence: TGTGCCAGCAGGCTAGCGGGAGGTACCTACAATGAGCAGTTCTTC. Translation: CASRLAGGTYNEQFF.

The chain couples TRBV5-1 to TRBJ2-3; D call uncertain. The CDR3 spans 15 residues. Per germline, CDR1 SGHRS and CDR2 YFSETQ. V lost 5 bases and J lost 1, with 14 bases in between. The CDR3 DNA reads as TGCGCCAGCAGTTTCGGACGGACGGGCACAGATACGCAGTATTTT. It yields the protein CASSFGRTGTDTQYF.

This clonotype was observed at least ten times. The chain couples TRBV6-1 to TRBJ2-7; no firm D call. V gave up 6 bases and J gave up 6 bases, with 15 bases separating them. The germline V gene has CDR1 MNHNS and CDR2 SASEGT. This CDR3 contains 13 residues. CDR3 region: CASSPIPPGEQYF. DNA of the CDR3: TGTGCCAGCAGCCCAATCCCCCCGGGCGAGCAGTACTTC.

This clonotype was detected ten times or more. The CDR3 region is CASSGGGGGFPEAFF. The CDR3 DNA reads as TGTGCCAGCAGCGGCGGGGGAGGAGGATTCCCTGAAGCTTTCTTT. J is TRBJ1-1 and V is TRBV9; the D gene is possibly TRBD1 (5 bases). Germline-derived CDR1 and CDR2 are SGDLS and YYNGEE. The CDR3 extends over 15 amino acids. The V gene lost 3 bases and the J gene lost 6 bases, with 18 bases spanning the gap.

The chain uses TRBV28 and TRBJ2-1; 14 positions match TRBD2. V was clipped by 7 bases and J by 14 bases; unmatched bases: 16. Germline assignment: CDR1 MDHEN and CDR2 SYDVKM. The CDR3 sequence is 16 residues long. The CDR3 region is CASTPGGGLAGEVEFF. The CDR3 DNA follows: TGTGCCAGCACCCCAGGGGGGGGACTAGCGGGAGAGGTGGAGTTCTTC.

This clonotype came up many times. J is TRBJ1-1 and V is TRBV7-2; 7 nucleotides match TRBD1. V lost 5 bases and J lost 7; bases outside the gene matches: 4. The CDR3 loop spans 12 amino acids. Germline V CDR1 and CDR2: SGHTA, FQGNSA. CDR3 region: CASSTGDREAFF. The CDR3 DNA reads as TGTGCCAGCAGCACAGGGGACCGTGAAGCTTTCTTT.

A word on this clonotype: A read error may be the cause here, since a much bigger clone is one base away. The CDR3 is CASSHGRESRVSADTQYF. In nucleotides, the CDR3 is TGCGCCAGCAGCCATGGCAGGGAATCCCGTGTTAGCGCAGATACGCAGTATTTT. The chain couples TRBV5-1 to TRBJ2-3; tentatively, D is TRBD1 or TRBD2 (5 bases each). V was pared by 4 bases and J by 4 bases, with 25 bases between. The CDR3 sequence is 18 residues long. Looked up from germline, CDR1 is SGHRS and CDR2 is YFSETQ.

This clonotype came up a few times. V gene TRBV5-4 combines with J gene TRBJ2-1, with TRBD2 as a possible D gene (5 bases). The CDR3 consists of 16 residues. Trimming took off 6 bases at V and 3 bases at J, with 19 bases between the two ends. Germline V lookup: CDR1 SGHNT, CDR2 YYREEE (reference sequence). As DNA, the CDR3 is TGTGCCAGCACCACCCTGGCCGGGGAGTACTACAATGAGCAGTTCTTC. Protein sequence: CASTTLAGEYYNEQFF.

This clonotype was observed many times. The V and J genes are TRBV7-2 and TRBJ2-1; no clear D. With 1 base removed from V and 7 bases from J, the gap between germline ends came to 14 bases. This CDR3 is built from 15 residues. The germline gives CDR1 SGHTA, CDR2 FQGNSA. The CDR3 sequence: CASSLEWASNNEQFF. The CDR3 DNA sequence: TGTGCCAGCAGCTTAGAATGGGCTAGTAATAATGAGCAGTTCTTC.

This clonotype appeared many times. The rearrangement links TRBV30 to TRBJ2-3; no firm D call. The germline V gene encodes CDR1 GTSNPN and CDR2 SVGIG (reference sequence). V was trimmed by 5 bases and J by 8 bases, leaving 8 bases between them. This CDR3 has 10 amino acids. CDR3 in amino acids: CAWRQGTQYF. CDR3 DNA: TGTGCCTGGCGGCAAGGTACGCAGTATTTT.

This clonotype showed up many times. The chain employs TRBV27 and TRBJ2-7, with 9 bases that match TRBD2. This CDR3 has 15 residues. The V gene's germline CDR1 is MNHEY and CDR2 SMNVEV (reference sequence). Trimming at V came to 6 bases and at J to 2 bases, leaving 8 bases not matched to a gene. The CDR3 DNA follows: TGTGCCAGCAGCTTCTCGGGACTAGCTCCCTACGAGCAGTACTTC. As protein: CASSFSGLAPYEQYF.

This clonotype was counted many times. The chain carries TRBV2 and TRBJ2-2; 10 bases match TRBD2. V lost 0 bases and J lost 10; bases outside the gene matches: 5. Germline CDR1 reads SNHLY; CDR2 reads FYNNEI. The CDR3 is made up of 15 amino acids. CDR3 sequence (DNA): TGTGCCAGCAGTGAAGCAAGCGGGAGGGCCAAGGAGCTGTTTTTT. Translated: CASSEASGRAKELFF.

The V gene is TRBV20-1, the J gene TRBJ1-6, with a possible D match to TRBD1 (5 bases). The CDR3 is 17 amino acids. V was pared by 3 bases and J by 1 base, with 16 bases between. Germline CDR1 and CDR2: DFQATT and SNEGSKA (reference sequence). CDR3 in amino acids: CSARPPGRESYNSPLHF. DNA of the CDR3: TGCAGTGCTAGGCCCCCGGGGCGAGAGTCCTATAATTCACCCCTCCACTTT.

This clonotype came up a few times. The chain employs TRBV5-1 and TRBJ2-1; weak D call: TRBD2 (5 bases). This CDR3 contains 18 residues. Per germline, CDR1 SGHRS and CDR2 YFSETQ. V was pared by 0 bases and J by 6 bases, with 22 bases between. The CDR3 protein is CASSLGPQAALFGNEQFF. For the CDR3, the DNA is TGCGCCAGCAGCTTGGGGCCCCAAGCGGCATTGTTCGGCAATGAGCAGTTCTTC. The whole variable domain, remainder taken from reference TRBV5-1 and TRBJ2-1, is KAGVTQTPRYLIKTRGQQVTLSCSPISGHRSVSWYQQTPGQGLQFLFEYFSETQRNKGNFPGRFSGRQFSNSRSEMNVSTLELGDSALYLCASSLGPQAALFGNEQFFGPGTRLTVL.

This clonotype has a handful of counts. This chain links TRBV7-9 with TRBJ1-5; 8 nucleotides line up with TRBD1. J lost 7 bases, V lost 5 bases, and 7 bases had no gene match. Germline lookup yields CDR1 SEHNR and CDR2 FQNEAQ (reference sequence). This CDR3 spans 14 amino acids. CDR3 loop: CASSLGQGTQPQHF. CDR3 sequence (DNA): TGTGCCAGCAGCCTAGGACAGGGTACCCAGCCCCAGCATTTT.